Listed below are T cell receptor beta chains from one sample, sequenced in a study of Ad26.COV2.S vaccination and SARS-CoV-2 variants. Repertoires were generated with immunoSEQ multiplex PCR, while TCRdb's copy carries only in-frame clones and drops some. The sample has roughly 350,000 clones; less than 90% are singletons. The material was peripheral blood, obtained in a trial of Ad26.COV2.S vaccine versus placebo. All receptors come from a person between 18 and 59 years old who received the Ad26.COV2.S COVID-19 vaccine or a placebo. Each CDR3 is given with its conserved first and last residue. Each record gives: CDR3 length, V gene, J gene, clone size, D gene, CDR3 protein, CDR3 DNA. A D gene is named only where the DNA matches it firmly. The size field is filled for only some rows; it gives once, few, many or a size class.

length: 15; V: TRBV6-5; J: TRBJ2-7; size: NA; D: TRBD2; CDR3: CASSYYMAGDHEQYF; DNA: TGTGCCAGCAGTTACTACATGGCGGGAGATCACGAGCAGTACTTC
length: 15; V: TRBV5-6; J: TRBJ2-7; size: NA; D: NA; CDR3: CASSGRDRPSYEQYF; DNA: TGTGCCAGCAGCGGGAGGGACAGACCCTCCTACGAGCAGTACTTC
length: 11; V: TRBV28; J: TRBJ1-2; size: NA; D: NA; CDR3: CASSSWEGYTF; DNA: TGTGCCAGCAGTTCTTGGGAGGGCTACACCTTC
length: 11; V: TRBV12-3/TRBV12-4; J: TRBJ1-1; size: few; D: TRBD1; CDR3: CASSTGQAAFF; DNA: TGTGCCAGCAGCACGGGACAGGCCGCTTTCTTT
length: 14; V: TRBV3-1/TRBV3-2; J: TRBJ1-1; size: NA; D: NA; CDR3: CASSRGRLNTEAFF; DNA: TGTGCCAGCAGCCGGGGCAGATTGAACACTGAAGCTTTCTTT
length: 14; V: TRBV5-1; J: TRBJ2-7; size: NA; D: NA; CDR3: CASSLEHRSYEQYF; DNA: TGCGCCAGCAGCTTGGAACACCGCTCCTACGAGCAGTACTTC
length: 18; V: TRBV7-2; J: TRBJ2-3; size: NA; D: TRBD2; CDR3: CASLRAPSSGGLTDTQYF; DNA: TGTGCCAGCCTAAGGGCCCCTTCGAGCGGGGGGCTCACAGATACGCAGTATTTT
length: 11; V: TRBV29-1; J: TRBJ2-1; size: NA; D: NA; CDR3: CSVDSVNEQFF; DNA: TGCAGCGTTGATTCAGTGAATGAGCAGTTCTTC
length: 17; V: TRBV19; J: TRBJ2-4; size: NA; D: TRBD1; CDR3: CASSTPPGTGDGNIQYF; DNA: TGTGCCAGTAGTACCCCTCCCGGGACAGGGGACGGAAACATTCAGTACTTC
length: 15; V: TRBV5-1; J: TRBJ2-7; size: NA; D: NA; CDR3: CASSLATPPHYEQYF; DNA: TGCGCCAGCAGCTTGGCCACCCCCCCCCATTACGAGCAGTACTTC
length: 14; V: TRBV29-1; J: TRBJ1-3; size: NA; D: NA; CDR3: CSVARQGTGNTIYF; DNA: TGCAGCGTCGCACGTCAGGGGACGGGAAACACCATATATTTT
length: 14; V: TRBV28; J: TRBJ2-7; size: NA; D: TRBD1; CDR3: CASSTGTGISEQYF; DNA: TGTGCCAGCAGTACCGGGACAGGGATAAGCGAGCAGTACTTC
length: 13; V: TRBV28; J: TRBJ1-5; size: NA; D: NA; CDR3: CASSLVGYQPQHF; DNA: TGTGCCAGCAGTTTGGTGGGATATCAGCCCCAGCATTTT
length: 13; V: TRBV4-1; J: TRBJ1-5; size: few; D: NA; CDR3: CASSNPPNQPQHF; DNA: TGCGCCAGCAGCAACCCCCCTAATCAGCCCCAGCATTTT
length: 14; V: TRBV7-2; J: TRBJ1-5; size: NA; D: NA; CDR3: CASSPTVINQPQHF; DNA: TGTGCCAGCAGCCCGACAGTAATCAATCAGCCCCAGCATTTT
length: 15; V: TRBV7-9; J: TRBJ1-2; size: NA; D: NA; CDR3: CASSTGQPFNYGYTF; DNA: TGTGCCAGCAGCACCGGACAGCCTTTTAACTATGGCTACACCTTC
length: 15; V: TRBV3-1/TRBV3-2; J: TRBJ2-5; size: NA; D: NA; CDR3: CASSQDSVGIQTQYF; DNA: TGTGCCAGCAGCCAAGATTCTGTCGGGATCCAGACCCAGTACTTC
length: 15; V: TRBV2; J: TRBJ1-6; size: NA; D: NA; CDR3: CASSSGTSINSPLHF; DNA: TGTGCCAGCAGCTCCGGGACCTCGATTAATTCACCCCTCCACTTT
length: 20; V: TRBV2; J: TRBJ1-5; size: NA; D: TRBD1; CDR3: CASSEAPPGTGKGWDQPQHF; DNA: TGTGCCAGCAGTGAAGCTCCCCCCGGGACAGGGAAGGGGTGGGATCAGCCCCAGCATTTT
length: 13; V: TRBV5-6; J: TRBJ2-2; size: NA; D: NA; CDR3: CASSLPLSGELFF; DNA: TGTGCCAGCAGCTTGCCCCTAAGCGGGGAGCTGTTTTTT
length: 14; V: TRBV6-2/TRBV6-3; J: TRBJ2-2; size: few; D: NA; CDR3: CASSTGLYTGELFF; DNA: TGTGCCAGCAGCACAGGGTTGTACACCGGGGAGCTGTTTTTT
length: 13; V: TRBV9; J: TRBJ1-1; size: NA; D: NA; CDR3: CASSVVTEGEAFF; DNA: TGTGCCAGCAGCGTAGTAACAGAGGGTGAAGCTTTCTTT
length: 11; V: TRBV12-3/TRBV12-4; J: TRBJ1-1; size: NA; D: NA; CDR3: CASRGVERAFF; DNA: TGTGCCAGCAGAGGGGTCGAAAGAGCTTTCTTT
length: 18; V: TRBV4-3; J: TRBJ2-3; size: NA; D: TRBD2; CDR3: CASSQDRGLAGLTDTQYF; DNA: TGCGCCAGCAGCCAAGATCGAGGTCTAGCGGGGTTAACAGATACGCAGTATTTT
length: 15; V: TRBV5-1; J: TRBJ1-5; size: NA; D: TRBD1; CDR3: CASSLGGQGNQPQHF; DNA: TGCGCCAGCAGCTTGGGAGGACAGGGCAATCAGCCCCAGCATTTT
length: 16; V: TRBV7-2; J: TRBJ2-3; size: NA; D: NA; CDR3: CASSLARTVSADTQYF; DNA: TGTGCCAGCAGCTTAGCCAGGACTGTCTCTGCAGATACGCAGTATTTT
length: 16; V: TRBV19; J: TRBJ2-3; size: NA; D: TRBD2; CDR3: CASSPRLAGRADTQYF; DNA: TGTGCCAGTAGTCCACGACTAGCGGGACGGGCAGATACGCAGTATTTT
length: 15; V: TRBV4-2; J: TRBJ2-3; size: NA; D: NA; CDR3: CASSQVDSDTDTQYF; DNA: TGTGCCAGCAGCCAAGTGGACTCTGACACAGATACGCAGTATTTT
length: 14; V: TRBV3-1/TRBV3-2; J: TRBJ1-1; size: NA; D: NA; CDR3: CASSPRGVGTEAFF; DNA: TGTGCCAGCAGCCCTCGGGGAGTTGGCACTGAAGCTTTCTTT
length: 13; V: TRBV10-1; J: TRBJ1-1; size: NA; D: NA; CDR3: CASSEDLNTEAFF; DNA: TGCGCCAGCAGTGAAGACCTAAACACTGAAGCTTTCTTT
length: 17; V: TRBV4-2; J: TRBJ2-2; size: NA; D: TRBD1; CDR3: CASSRGQGGSVAGELFF; DNA: TGTGCCAGCAGCCGAGGACAGGGAGGTTCGGTGGCCGGGGAGCTGTTTTTT
length: 15; V: TRBV5-1; J: TRBJ2-5; size: NA; D: NA; CDR3: CASSPTTGDQETQYF; DNA: TGCGCCAGCAGCCCTACAACCGGGGACCAAGAGACCCAGTACTTC
length: 16; V: TRBV19; J: TRBJ2-5; size: NA; D: TRBD2; CDR3: CASSIGTSKGQETQYF; DNA: TGTGCCAGTAGTATAGGGACTAGCAAAGGCCAAGAGACCCAGTACTTC
length: 15; V: TRBV11-2; J: TRBJ2-5; size: NA; D: TRBD2; CDR3: CASSLEAGGGETQYF; DNA: TGTGCCAGCAGCTTAGAGGCGGGAGGCGGAGAGACCCAGTACTTC
length: 13; V: TRBV30; J: TRBJ2-7; size: NA; D: NA; CDR3: CAWKRGPTYEQYF; DNA: TGTGCCTGGAAAAGGGGACCCACCTACGAGCAGTACTTC
length: 12; V: TRBV7-6; J: TRBJ2-1; size: NA; D: NA; CDR3: CASSFPSNEQFF; DNA: TGTGCCAGCAGCTTTCCAAGCAATGAGCAGTTCTTC
length: 13; V: TRBV6-6; J: TRBJ1-2; size: NA; D: NA; CDR3: CASSRTPSYGYTF; DNA: TGTGCCAGCAGCCGGACACCCTCCTATGGCTACACCTTC
length: 12; V: TRBV28; J: TRBJ1-2; size: NA; D: NA; CDR3: CASSPGTYGYTF; DNA: TGTGCCAGCAGCCCCGGGACATATGGCTACACCTTC
length: 13; V: TRBV9; J: TRBJ1-1; size: NA; D: NA; CDR3: CASSYGDGAEAFF; DNA: TGTGCCAGCAGCTACGGGGACGGGGCTGAAGCTTTCTTT
length: 16; V: TRBV5-8; J: TRBJ2-7; size: NA; D: TRBD1; CDR3: CASSKTYGTAPGEQYF; DNA: TGTGCCAGCAGCAAAACCTACGGGACAGCGCCCGGCGAGCAGTACTTC
length: 16; V: TRBV4-2; J: TRBJ2-5; size: NA; D: NA; CDR3: CASSQDPSAAGETQYF; DNA: TGTGCCAGCAGCCAAGATCCGTCAGCGGCAGGAGAGACCCAGTACTTC
length: 11; V: TRBV7-6; J: TRBJ2-7; size: NA; D: NA; CDR3: CASSSKYEQYF; DNA: TGTGCCAGCAGCTCCAAATACGAGCAGTACTTC
length: 15; V: TRBV2; J: TRBJ1-2; size: few; D: TRBD1; CDR3: CAIPGQGITNYGYTF; DNA: TGTGCCATTCCGGGACAGGGAATTACTAACTATGGCTACACCTTC
length: 14; V: TRBV6-5; J: TRBJ2-3; size: NA; D: NA; CDR3: CASNYEGGTDTQYF; DNA: TGTGCCAGCAATTACGAGGGCGGCACAGATACGCAGTATTTT
length: 17; V: TRBV28; J: TRBJ1-2; size: NA; D: TRBD1; CDR3: CASSFRDRVGVNYGYTF; DNA: TGTGCCAGCAGTTTCCGGGACAGGGTCGGGGTGAACTATGGCTACACCTTC
length: 13; V: TRBV7-6; J: TRBJ2-7; size: NA; D: TRBD2; CDR3: CASSSLAEYEQYF; DNA: TGTGCCAGCAGCTCACTAGCGGAATACGAGCAGTACTTC